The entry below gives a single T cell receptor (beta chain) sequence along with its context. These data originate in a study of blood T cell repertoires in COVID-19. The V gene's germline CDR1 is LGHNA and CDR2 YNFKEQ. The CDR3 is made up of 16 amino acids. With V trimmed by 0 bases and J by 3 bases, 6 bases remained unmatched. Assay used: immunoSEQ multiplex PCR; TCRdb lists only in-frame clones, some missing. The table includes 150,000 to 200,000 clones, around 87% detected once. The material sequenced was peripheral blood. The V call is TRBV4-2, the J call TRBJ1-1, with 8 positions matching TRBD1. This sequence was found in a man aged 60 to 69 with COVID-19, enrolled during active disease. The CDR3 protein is CASSQDGAGGYTEAFF. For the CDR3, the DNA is TGTGCCAGCAGCCAAGATGGGGCAGGGGGCTACACTGAAGCTTTCTTT.